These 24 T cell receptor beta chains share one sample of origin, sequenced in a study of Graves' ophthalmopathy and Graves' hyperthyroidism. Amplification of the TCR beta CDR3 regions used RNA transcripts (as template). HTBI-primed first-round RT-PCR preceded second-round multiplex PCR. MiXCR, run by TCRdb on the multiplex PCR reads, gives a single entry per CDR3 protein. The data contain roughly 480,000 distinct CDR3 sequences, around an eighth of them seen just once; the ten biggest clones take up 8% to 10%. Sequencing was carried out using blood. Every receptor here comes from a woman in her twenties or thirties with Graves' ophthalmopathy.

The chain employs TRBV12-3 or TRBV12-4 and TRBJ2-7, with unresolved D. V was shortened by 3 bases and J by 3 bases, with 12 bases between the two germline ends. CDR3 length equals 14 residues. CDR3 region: CASSFRVGNYEQYF. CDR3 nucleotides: TGTGCCAGCAGTTTCCGGGTGGGGAACTACGAGCAGTACTTC.

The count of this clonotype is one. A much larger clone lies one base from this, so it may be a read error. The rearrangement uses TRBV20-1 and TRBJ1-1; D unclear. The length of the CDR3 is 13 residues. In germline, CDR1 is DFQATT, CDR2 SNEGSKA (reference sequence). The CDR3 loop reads CSASPGLNSEAFF. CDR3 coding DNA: TGCAGTGCTAGTCCGGGCTTGAACTCTGAAGCTTTCTTT.

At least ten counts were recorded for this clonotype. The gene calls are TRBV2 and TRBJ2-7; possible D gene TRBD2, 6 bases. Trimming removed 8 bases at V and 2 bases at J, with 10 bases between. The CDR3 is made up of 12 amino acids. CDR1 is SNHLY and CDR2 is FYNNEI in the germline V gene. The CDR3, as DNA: TGTGCCAGCGCGGAGGGCGCCTACGAGCAGTACTTC. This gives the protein CASAEGAYEQYF.

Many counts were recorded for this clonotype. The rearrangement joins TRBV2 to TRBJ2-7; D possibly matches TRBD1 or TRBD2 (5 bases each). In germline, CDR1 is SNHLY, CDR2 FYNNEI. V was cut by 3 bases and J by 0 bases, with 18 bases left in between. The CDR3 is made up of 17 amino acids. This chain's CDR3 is CASSDYWVVGVSYEQYF. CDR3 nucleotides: TGTGCCAGCAGTGATTATTGGGTCGTGGGGGTCTCCTACGAGCAGTACTTC. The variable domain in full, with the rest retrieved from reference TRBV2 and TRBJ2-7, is EPEVTQTPSHQVTQMGQEVILRCVPISNHLYFYWYRQILGQKVEFLVSFYNNEISEKSEIFDDQFSVERPDGSNFTLKIRSTKLEDSAMYFCASSDYWVVGVSYEQYFGPGTRLTVT.

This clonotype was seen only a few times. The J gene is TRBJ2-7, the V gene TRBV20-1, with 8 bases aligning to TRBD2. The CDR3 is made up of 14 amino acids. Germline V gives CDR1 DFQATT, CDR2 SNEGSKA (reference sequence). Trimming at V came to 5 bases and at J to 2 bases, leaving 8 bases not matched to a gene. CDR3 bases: TGCAGTGCTGGGGATAGCGGGGCGACCTACGAGCAGTACTTC. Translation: CSAGDSGATYEQYF.

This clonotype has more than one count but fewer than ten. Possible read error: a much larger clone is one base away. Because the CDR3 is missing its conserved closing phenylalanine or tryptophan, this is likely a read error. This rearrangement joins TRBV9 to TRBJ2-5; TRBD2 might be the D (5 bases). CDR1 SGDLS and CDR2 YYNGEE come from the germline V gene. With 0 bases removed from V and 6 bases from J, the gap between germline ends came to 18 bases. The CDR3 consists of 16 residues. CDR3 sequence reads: CASSVGEEGPKKTQYS. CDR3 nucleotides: TGTGCCAGCAGCGTAGGTGAAGAGGGTCCAAAGAAGACCCAGTACTCC.

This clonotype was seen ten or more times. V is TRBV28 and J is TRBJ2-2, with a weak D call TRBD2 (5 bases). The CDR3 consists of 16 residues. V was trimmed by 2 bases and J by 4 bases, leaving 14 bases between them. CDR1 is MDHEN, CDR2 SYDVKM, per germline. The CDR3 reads CASSLARGWGTGELFF. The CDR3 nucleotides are TGTGCCAGCAGTTTAGCTCGCGGGTGGGGCACCGGGGAGCTGTTTTTT.

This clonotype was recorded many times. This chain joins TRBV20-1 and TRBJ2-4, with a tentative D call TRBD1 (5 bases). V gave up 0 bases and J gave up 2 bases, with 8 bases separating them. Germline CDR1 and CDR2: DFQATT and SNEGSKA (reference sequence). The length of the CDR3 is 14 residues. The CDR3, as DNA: TGCAGTGCTAGAGAGCCAGGGCCCAAAAACATTCAGTACTTC. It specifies CSAREPGPKNIQYF.

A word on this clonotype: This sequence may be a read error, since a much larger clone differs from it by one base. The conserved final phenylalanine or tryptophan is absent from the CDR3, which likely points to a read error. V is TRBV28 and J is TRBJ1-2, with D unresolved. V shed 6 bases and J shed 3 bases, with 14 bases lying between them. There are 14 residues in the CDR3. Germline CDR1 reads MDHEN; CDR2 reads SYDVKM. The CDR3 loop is CASSQLDRDYGYTV. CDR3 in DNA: TGTGCCAGCAGCCAGCTGGACCGCGACTATGGCTACACCGTC.

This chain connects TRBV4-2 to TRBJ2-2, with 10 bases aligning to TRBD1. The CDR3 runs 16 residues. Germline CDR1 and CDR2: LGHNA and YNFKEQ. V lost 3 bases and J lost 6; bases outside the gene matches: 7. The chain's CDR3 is CASSHGTGERAGELFF. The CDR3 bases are TGTGCCAGCAGCCACGGGACAGGGGAAAGGGCCGGGGAGCTGTTTTTT.

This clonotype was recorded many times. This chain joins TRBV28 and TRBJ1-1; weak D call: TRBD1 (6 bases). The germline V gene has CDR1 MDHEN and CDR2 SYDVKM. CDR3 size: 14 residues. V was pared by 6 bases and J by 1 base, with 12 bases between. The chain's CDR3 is CASSLDSPNTEAFF. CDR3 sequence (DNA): TGTGCCAGCAGCCTGGACAGCCCGAACACTGAAGCTTTCTTT.

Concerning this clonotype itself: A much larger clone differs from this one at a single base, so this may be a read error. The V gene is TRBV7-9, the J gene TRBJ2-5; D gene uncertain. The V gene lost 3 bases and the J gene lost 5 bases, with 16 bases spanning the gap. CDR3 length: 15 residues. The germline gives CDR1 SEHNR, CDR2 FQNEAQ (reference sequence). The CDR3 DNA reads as TGTGCCAGCAGCTTTGATTTGGTAGTAGGGGAGACCCAGTACTTC. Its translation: CASSFDLVVGETQYF. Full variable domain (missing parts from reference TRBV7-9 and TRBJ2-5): DTGVSQNPRHKITKRGQNVTFRCDPISEHNRLYWYRQTLGQGPEFLTYFQNEAQLEKSRLLSDRFSAERPKGSFSTLEIQRTEQGDSAMYLCASSFDLVVGETQYFGPGTRLLVL.

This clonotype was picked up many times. The CDR3 bases are TGTGCCGGGGGATCGCGGGGGTACCAAGAGACCCAGTACTTC. Amino acids: CAGGSRGYQETQYF. The chain has TRBV30 and TRBJ2-5; 7 bases are a match to TRBD2. The CDR3 extends over 14 amino acids. Germline V gene lookup returns CDR1 GTSNPN and CDR2 SVGIG (reference sequence). V shed 8 bases, J shed 0 bases, and the junction held 9 bases outside the gene matches.

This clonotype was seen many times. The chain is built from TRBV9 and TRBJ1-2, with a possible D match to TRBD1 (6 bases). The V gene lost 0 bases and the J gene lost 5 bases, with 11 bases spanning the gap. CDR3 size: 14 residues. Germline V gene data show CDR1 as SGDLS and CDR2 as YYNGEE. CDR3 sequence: CASSVDPTGYGYTF. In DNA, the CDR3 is TGTGCCAGCAGCGTAGACCCGACAGGTTATGGCTACACCTTC.

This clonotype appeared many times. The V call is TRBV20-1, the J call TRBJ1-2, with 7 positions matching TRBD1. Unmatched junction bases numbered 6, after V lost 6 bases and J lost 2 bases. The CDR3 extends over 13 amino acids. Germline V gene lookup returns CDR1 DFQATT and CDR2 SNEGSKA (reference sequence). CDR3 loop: CSAGKQGNYGYTF. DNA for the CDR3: TGCAGTGCCGGAAAACAGGGGAACTATGGCTACACCTTC.

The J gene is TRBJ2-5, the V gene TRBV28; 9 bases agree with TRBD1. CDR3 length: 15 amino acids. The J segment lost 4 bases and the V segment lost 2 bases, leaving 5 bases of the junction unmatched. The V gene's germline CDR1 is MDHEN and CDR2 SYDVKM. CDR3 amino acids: CASSLKTGGPETQYF. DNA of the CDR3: TGTGCCAGCAGTTTAAAAACAGGGGGCCCAGAGACCCAGTACTTC.

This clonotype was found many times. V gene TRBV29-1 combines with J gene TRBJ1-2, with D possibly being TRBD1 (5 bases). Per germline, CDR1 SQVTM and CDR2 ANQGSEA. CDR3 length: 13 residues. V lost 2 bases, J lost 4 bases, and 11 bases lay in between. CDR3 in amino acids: CSVEPRDAYGYTF. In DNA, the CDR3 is TGCAGCGTTGAACCGAGGGACGCCTATGGCTACACCTTC.

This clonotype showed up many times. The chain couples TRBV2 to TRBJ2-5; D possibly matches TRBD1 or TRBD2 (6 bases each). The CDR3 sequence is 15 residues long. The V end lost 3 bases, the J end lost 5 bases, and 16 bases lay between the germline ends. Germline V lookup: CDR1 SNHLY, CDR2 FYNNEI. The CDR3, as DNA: TGTGCCAGCAGTGATTTGGGGGGCGCGGGCGAGACCCAGTACTTC. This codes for CASSDLGGAGETQYF.

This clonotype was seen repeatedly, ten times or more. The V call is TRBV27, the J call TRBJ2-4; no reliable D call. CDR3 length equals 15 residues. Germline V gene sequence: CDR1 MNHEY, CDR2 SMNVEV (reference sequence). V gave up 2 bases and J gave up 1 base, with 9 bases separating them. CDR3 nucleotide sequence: TGTGCCAGCAGTTTAACCGGGCGGGCCAAAAACATTCAGTACTTC. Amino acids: CASSLTGRAKNIQYF.

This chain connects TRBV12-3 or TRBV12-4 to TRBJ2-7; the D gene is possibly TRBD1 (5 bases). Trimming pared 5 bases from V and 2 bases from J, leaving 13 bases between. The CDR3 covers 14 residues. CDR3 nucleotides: TGTGCCAGCAGTGAAGGCGGACAAGCCTACGAGCAGTACTTC. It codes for CASSEGGQAYEQYF.

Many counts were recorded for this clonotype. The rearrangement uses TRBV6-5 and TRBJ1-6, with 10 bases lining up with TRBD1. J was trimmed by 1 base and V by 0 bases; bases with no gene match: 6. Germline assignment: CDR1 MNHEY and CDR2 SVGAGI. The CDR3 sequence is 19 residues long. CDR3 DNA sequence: TGTGCCAGCAGTTACTCCCAGGGACAGGGGTTATCCTATAATTCACCCCTCCACTTT. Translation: CASSYSQGQGLSYNSPLHF.

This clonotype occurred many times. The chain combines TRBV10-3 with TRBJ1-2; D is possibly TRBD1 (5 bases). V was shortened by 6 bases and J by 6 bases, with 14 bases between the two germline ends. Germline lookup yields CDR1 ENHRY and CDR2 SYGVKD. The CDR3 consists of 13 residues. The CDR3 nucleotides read TGTGCCATCAGCCTCGGGACGGTTAATGGCTACACCTTC. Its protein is CAISLGTVNGYTF.

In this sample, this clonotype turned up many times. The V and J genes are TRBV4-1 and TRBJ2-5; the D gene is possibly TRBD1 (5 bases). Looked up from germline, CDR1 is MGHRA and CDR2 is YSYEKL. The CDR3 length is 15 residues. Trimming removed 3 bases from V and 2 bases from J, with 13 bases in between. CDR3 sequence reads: CASSQYRRTQETQYF. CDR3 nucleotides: TGCGCCAGCAGCCAGTATAGACGGACACAAGAGACCCAGTACTTC.

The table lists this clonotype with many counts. The CDR3 DNA sequence: TGCGCCAGCAGCCAAGGGCAGGGCGGTGGGTCTAACGAGCAGTACTTC. As protein: CASSQGQGGGSNEQYF. V usage is TRBV4-1 and J usage is TRBJ2-7; TRBD1 might be the D (5 bases). V lost 1 base and J 5 bases, leaving 18 bases between the germline ends. Germline values: CDR1 MGHRA, CDR2 YSYEKL. The CDR3 covers 16 residues.